This T cell receptor beta chain appears in the sequencing data of a study of shared clonotypes between healthy human individuals. Assay used: immunoSEQ multiplex PCR; TCRdb lists only in-frame clones, some missing. Of some 1 million clones detected, approximately 70% appear once; the ten largest clones hold about 1.5%. Between the trimmed V and J ends, which lost 5 bases and 6 bases, there was a span of 13 bases. CDR1 MDHEN and CDR2 SYDVKM come from the germline V gene. The CDR3 runs to 14 residues. This receptor was taken from a young man in good health. V and J are TRBV28 and TRBJ1-4, with D possibly matching TRBD1 (6 bases). Specimen: memory CD4+ T cells sorted from blood. As to subset: CD45RA-negative fraction. The CDR3 spells CASSPPGVDEKLFF. Here the CDR3 DNA reads TGTGCCAGCAGTCCGCCAGGGGTGGATGAAAAACTGTTTTTT.